The 27 T cell receptor beta chains listed next were all sequenced from one sample in a study of cytomegalovirus exposure and HLA in healthy donors. The PCR employed 60 Vbeta primers together with 13 Jbeta primers. Produced via immunoSEQ multiplex PCR; TCRdb's table is partial and in-frame only. With tens of thousands of clones in the sample, the ten largest clones hold 22%. Source material: PBMCs. The receptors come from a man aged 60-69 years in good health and CMV-seropositive.

The chain has TRBV6-5 and TRBJ1-1; D gene unclear. This CDR3 has 14 amino acids. The germline gives CDR1 MNHEY, CDR2 SVGAGI. Trimming left V 5 bases short and J 0 bases short, with 10 bases between. The CDR3 region is CASSPGLLNTEAFF. The DNA of the CDR3 is TGTGCCAGCAGTCCCGGACTTTTGAACACTGAAGCTTTCTTT.

This sequence joins TRBV27 and TRBJ1-1, with 7 positions matching TRBD1. The germline gives CDR1 MNHEY, CDR2 SMNVEV (reference sequence). This CDR3 has 15 amino acids. The trim removed 4 bases at V and 8 bases at J, leaving 13 bases unmatched. The CDR3 sequence: CASSSYRGPVSEAFF. The CDR3 region has the DNA TGTGCCAGCAGTTCCTACAGGGGCCCGGTTTCCGAAGCTTTCTTT.

V usage is TRBV6-1 and J usage is TRBJ1-1; no firm D call. Germline V gene sequence: CDR1 MNHNS, CDR2 SASEGT. The CDR3 spans 13 residues. V was shortened by 11 bases and J by 4 bases, with 17 bases between the two germline ends. The CDR3 loop reads CASRWRQATEAFF. The CDR3 DNA sequence: TGTGCCTCCAGGTGGCGCCAGGCCACTGAAGCTTTCTTT.

The chain has TRBV5-4 and TRBJ1-1, with a tentative D call TRBD1 (5 bases). Trimming stripped 5 bases from V and 5 bases from J, with 16 bases between. The CDR3 has 14 residues. Germline CDR1 SGHNT, CDR2 YYREEE (reference sequence). The DNA of the CDR3 is TGTGCCAGCAGTTTTGGGGTCGGGGGAACTGAAGCTTTCTTT. The encoded protein is CASSFGVGGTEAFF.

This chain connects TRBV2 to TRBJ2-1; 9 bases map to TRBD1. Trimming took 6 bases from V and 7 from J; bases not matched to a gene: 10. The length of the CDR3 is 15 residues. CDR1 is SNHLY, CDR2 FYNNEI, per germline. The CDR3 here is CASRTAGQGRNEQFF. The DNA for the CDR3 is TGTGCCAGCAGGACGGCAGGACAGGGGCGGAATGAGCAGTTCTTC.

The CDR3, as DNA: TGTGCCAGCAGGCGGGACAGGGGTGAAAAACTGTTTTTT. This sequence encodes CASRRDRGEKLFF. This chain uses TRBV6-1 with TRBJ1-4, with TRBD1 identical over 10 bases. The ends lost 6 bases at V and 7 bases at J; junction bases unmatched: 2. This CDR3 has 13 residues. Per germline, CDR1 MNHNS and CDR2 SASEGT.

The chain carries TRBV9 and TRBJ1-1, with 7 bases lining up with TRBD1. CDR1 and CDR2 from the germline V gene are SGDLS and YYNGEE. After removal of 4 bases from V and 4 bases from J, the junction contained 10 bases not matched to a gene. This CDR3 region has 15 residues. Written as DNA, the CDR3 is TGTGCCAGCAGCCCCCCAGGGGGTCTGGGCACTGAAGCTTTCTTT. Residues: CASSPPGGLGTEAFF.

The V and J genes are TRBV27 and TRBJ2-7; 11 nucleotides line up with TRBD1. CDR1 is MNHEY and CDR2 is SMNVEV in the germline V gene (reference sequence). V trimming: 4 bases; J trimming: 7 bases; junction bases outside the gene matches: 6. The CDR3 spans 14 residues. This CDR3 reads CASSSRTGGREQYF. Written as DNA, the CDR3 is TGTGCCAGCAGTTCACGGACAGGGGGCCGGGAGCAGTACTTC.

This chain uses TRBV7-9 with TRBJ2-4; 10 bases are a match to TRBD2. Looked up from germline, CDR1 is SEHNR and CDR2 is FQNEAQ (reference sequence). This CDR3 has 14 amino acids. Trimming removed 4 bases from V and 5 bases from J; junction bases left unmatched: 2. The CDR3 sequence is CASSSGLAENIQYF. In DNA, the CDR3 is TGTGCCAGCAGCTCAGGACTAGCGGAAAACATTCAGTACTTC.

V and J are TRBV13 and TRBJ1-1; D might be TRBD1 (5 bases). CDR1 is PRHDT, CDR2 FYEKMQ, per germline (reference sequence). V was cut by 1 base and J by 4 bases, with 13 bases left in between. This CDR3 has 15 amino acids. The CDR3 region has the DNA TGTGCCAGCAGCTTAGTAGGCCAGGGAGGCACTGAAGCTTTCTTT. Encoded protein: CASSLVGQGGTEAFF.

The rearrangement uses TRBV5-4 and TRBJ2-1; the match to TRBD2 covers 7 bases. The CDR3 runs to 15 residues. The germline CDR1 and CDR2 sequences are SGHNT and YYREEE (reference sequence). Unmatched junction bases numbered 15, after V lost 7 bases and J lost 8 bases. The CDR3 region is CASGSGREFRDEQFF. The CDR3 DNA reads TGTGCCAGCGGGTCGGGGCGGGAGTTCAGGGATGAGCAGTTCTTC.

The chain uses TRBV7-2 and TRBJ1-1, with a weak D call TRBD1 (5 bases). Germline V gives CDR1 SGHTA, CDR2 FQGNSA. Trimming stripped 1 base from V and 1 base from J, with 7 bases between. The CDR3 totals 14 residues. The CDR3 loop reads CASSLVQANTEAFF. In DNA form, the CDR3 reads TGTGCCAGCAGCTTAGTACAGGCGAACACTGAAGCTTTCTTT.

Considering frequency, this clone is medium-sized. V usage is TRBV10-2 and J usage is TRBJ2-7, with a weak D call TRBD1 (5 bases). V was clipped by 5 bases and J by 0 bases, with 5 bases between them. This CDR3 spans 12 amino acids. Germline CDR1 and CDR2: WSHSY and SAAADI. The CDR3 sequence: CASSTGSYEQYF. The DNA for the CDR3 is TGCGCCAGCAGTACAGGCTCCTACGAGCAGTACTTC.

This sequence joins TRBV6-6 and TRBJ2-3, with D tentatively TRBD1 (5 bases). This CDR3 has 13 residues. Germline CDR1 and CDR2: MNHNY and SVGAGI (reference sequence). Trimming removed 1 base at V and 5 bases at J, with 7 bases between. In DNA, the CDR3 is TGTGCCAGCAGTTACTTTCAGGGAGATACGCAGTATTTT. This codes for CASSYFQGDTQYF.

The CDR3 region has the DNA TGTGCCAGCAGCTCCTCGACTAGCGGAGGGCCAAGAGAGACCCAGTACTTC. Translating gives CASSSSTSGGPRETQYF. The chain carries TRBV7-2 and TRBJ2-5; 9 positions match TRBD2. Germline trimming cut 4 bases from V and 4 bases from J; bases unmatched to any gene: 13. CDR1 and CDR2 from the germline V gene are SGHTA and FQGNSA. The CDR3 length is 17 residues.

The CDR3 sequence is CASSRRLAVADTQYF. The DNA for the CDR3 is TGTGCCAGCAGCAGGAGACTAGCGGTGGCAGATACGCAGTATTTT. The V call is TRBV9, the J call TRBJ2-3; 9 bases map to TRBD2. The V gene end was trimmed by 4 bases and the J gene end by 4 bases; junction bases not matched to a gene: 7. Germline V gene lookup returns CDR1 SGDLS and CDR2 YYNGEE. The CDR3 extends over 15 amino acids.

The CDR3 region is CASRTGPNTGELFF. CDR3 DNA: TGCGCCAGTAGGACAGGGCCGAACACCGGGGAGCTGTTTTTT. The gene calls are TRBV5-1 and TRBJ2-2, with TRBD1 identical over 8 bases. The germline V gene encodes CDR1 SGHRS and CDR2 YFSETQ. The CDR3 extends over 14 amino acids. After removal of 8 bases from V and 0 bases from J, the junction contained 3 bases not matched to a gene.

The chain joins TRBV18 to TRBJ2-2; 8 nucleotides line up with TRBD2. The J segment lost 7 bases and the V segment lost 8 bases, leaving 12 bases of the junction unmatched. Germline V lookup: CDR1 KGHSH, CDR2 LQKENI. The CDR3 runs 15 residues. CDR3 sequence reads: CASAGGLGGSGELFF. DNA of the CDR3: TGTGCCAGCGCGGGGGGACTAGGGGGGAGCGGGGAGCTGTTTTTT.

The chain combines TRBV6-1 with TRBJ2-3; D gene unclear. With 2 bases removed from V and 4 bases from J, the gap between germline ends came to 10 bases. The germline V gene encodes CDR1 MNHNS and CDR2 SASEGT. There are 14 residues in the CDR3. This CDR3 reads CASSEMGSPDTQYF. As DNA, the CDR3 is TGTGCCAGCAGTGAAATGGGCAGCCCAGATACGCAGTATTTT.

In DNA, the CDR3 is TGTGCCAGCAGCAAGTACAGGGTTCCCGGGGAGCTGTTTTTT. Amino acids: CASSKYRVPGELFF. This rearrangement joins TRBV7-2 to TRBJ2-2; D is possibly TRBD1 (6 bases). Trimming left V 5 bases short and J 6 bases short, with 13 bases between. The germline V gene has CDR1 SGHTA and CDR2 FQGNSA. CDR3 length: 14 amino acids. Together with reference TRBV7-2 and TRBJ2-2, the CDR3 gives the full variable domain: GAGVSQSPSNKVTEKGKDVELRCDPISGHTALYWYRQSLGQGLEFLIYFQGNSAPDKSGLPSDRFSAERTGGSVSTLTIQRTQQEDSAVYLCASSKYRVPGELFFGEGSRLTVL.

The chain carries TRBV7-2 and TRBJ1-5; D gene ambiguous. CDR1 is SGHTA, CDR2 FQGNSA, per germline. CDR3 length: 14 amino acids. Trimming took off 3 bases at V and 4 bases at J, with 10 bases between the two ends. CDR3 amino acids: CASSFGGQNQPQHF. CDR3 nucleotides: TGTGCCAGCAGCTTCGGAGGGCAAAATCAGCCCCAGCATTTT.

The chain links TRBV30 to TRBJ2-2, with 7 bases lining up with TRBD1. The CDR3 sequence is 15 residues long. The V gene's germline CDR1 is GTSNPN and CDR2 SVGIG (reference sequence). The V and J ends lost 5 bases and 5 bases, in that order; junction bases with no gene match: 11. CDR3 sequence (DNA): TGTGCCTGGGAAGGGGGCAGGGGCAGGACCGGGGAGCTGTTTTTT. Amino acid sequence: CAWEGGRGRTGELFF.

The J gene is TRBJ2-1, the V gene TRBV6-6, with TRBD2 matching over 14 bases. V shed 6 bases, J shed 8 bases, and the junction held 9 bases outside the gene matches. Germline CDR1 and CDR2: MNHNY and SVGAGI (reference sequence). The CDR3 has 16 residues. CDR3 sequence reads: CASSSPGLAGVYEQFF. CDR3 nucleotide sequence: TGTGCCAGCAGCTCTCCGGGACTAGCGGGAGTGTATGAGCAGTTCTTC.

The chain is built from TRBV5-1 and TRBJ1-4; D is uncertain. The CDR3 covers 14 residues. Per the germline V gene, CDR1 is SGHRS and CDR2 is YFSETQ. V lost 1 base and J 8 bases, leaving 12 bases between the germline ends. CDR3 sequence reads: CASSLTAREEKLFF. The CDR3 DNA sequence: TGCGCCAGCAGCTTGACCGCGAGGGAGGAAAAACTGTTTTTT. Combining the CDR3 with reference TRBV5-1 and TRBJ1-4 gives the whole variable domain KAGVTQTPRYLIKTRGQQVTLSCSPISGHRSVSWYQQTPGQGLQFLFEYFSETQRNKGNFPGRFSGRQFSNSRSEMNVSTLELGDSALYLCASSLTAREEKLFFGSGTQLSVL.

V usage is TRBV19 and J usage is TRBJ2-5; maybe TRBD1 (7 bases). The V gene's germline CDR1 is LNHDA and CDR2 SQIVND (reference sequence). Trimming shortened V by 2 bases and J by 4 bases, and 17 bases separated the two germline ends. The CDR3 contains 16 residues. CDR3 DNA: TGTGCCAGTAGTATACGGATGGAGGGGGCGGGAGAGACCCAGTACTTC. Protein sequence: CASSIRMEGAGETQYF.

In nucleotides, the CDR3 is TGTGCCACCAGCAATTACCCGACTAGCGGGAGTTACGAGCAGTACTTC. Translated: CATSNYPTSGSYEQYF. The chain employs TRBV15 and TRBJ2-7, with 12 positions matching TRBD2. The germline V gene has CDR1 LNHNV and CDR2 YYDKDF (reference sequence). CDR3 length: 16 residues. V lost 4 bases, J lost 4 bases, and 8 bases stayed unmatched.

The chain uses TRBV4-1 and TRBJ1-5; 7 bases line up with TRBD1. The J segment lost 7 bases and the V segment lost 5 bases, leaving 5 bases of the junction unmatched. Germline V lookup: CDR1 MGHRA, CDR2 YSYEKL. This CDR3 region has 13 residues. CDR3 amino acids: CASSSQGSQPQHF. As DNA, the CDR3 is TGCGCCAGCAGCTCACAGGGGAGCCAGCCCCAGCATTTT.